The sequence of this T cell receptor beta chain was determined in a study of cytomegalovirus exposure and HLA in healthy donors. About the study: Among the roughly 400 genotyped donors, over 70% were placed in the Caucasian-associated ancestry cluster. Study-wide points: Later on, analysis showed that most CMV-associated TCR beta chains appeared to be HLA-restricted. Most TCR sequences were rare, but some public TCRs occurred in many donors. Investigators reported fewer than 200 TCR beta chains as tied to cytomegalovirus.

The PCR ran on 60 Vbeta and 13 Jbeta primers. Profiling relied on immunoSEQ multiplex PCR, and the TCRdb table lists in-frame clones only, not all of them. The top ten clones hold 12% of a sample with 35,000 to 45,000 clones, about 64% of them seen once. From germline, CDR1 is DFQATT and CDR2 SNEGSKA (reference sequence). The CDR3 consists of 11 residues. Trimming stripped 4 bases from V and 0 bases from J, with 4 bases between. A word on this clone: What it binds is unknown.

The sequence came from a man aged 60-69 years in good health and CMV-seropositive. Sample: PBMCs. V and J are TRBV20-1 and TRBJ2-7; D gene unclear. In nucleotides, the CDR3 is TGCAGTGCTAAGCCCTCCTACGAGCAGTACTTC. It specifies CSAKPSYEQYF.